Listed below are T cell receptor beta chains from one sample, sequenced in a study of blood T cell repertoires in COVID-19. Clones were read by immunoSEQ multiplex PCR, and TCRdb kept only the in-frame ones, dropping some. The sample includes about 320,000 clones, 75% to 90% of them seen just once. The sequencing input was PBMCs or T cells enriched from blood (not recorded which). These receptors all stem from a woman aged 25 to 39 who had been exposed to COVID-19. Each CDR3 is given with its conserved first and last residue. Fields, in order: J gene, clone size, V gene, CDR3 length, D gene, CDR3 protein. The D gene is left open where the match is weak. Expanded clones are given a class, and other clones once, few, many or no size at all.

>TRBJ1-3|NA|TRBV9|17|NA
CASSVNPVQGPGNTIYF
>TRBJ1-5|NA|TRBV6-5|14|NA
CASSYSGGAQPQHF
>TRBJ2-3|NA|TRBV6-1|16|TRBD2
CASSERVAGGTDTQYF
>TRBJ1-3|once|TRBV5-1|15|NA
CASRVQASSGNTIYF
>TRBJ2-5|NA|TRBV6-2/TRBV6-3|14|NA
CASSSPTDQETQYF
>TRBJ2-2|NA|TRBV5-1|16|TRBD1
CASSFSSGGNTGELFF
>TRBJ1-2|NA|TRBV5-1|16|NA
CASSPAIQGANYGYTF
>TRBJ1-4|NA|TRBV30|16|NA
CAWSSSEGAGREKLFF
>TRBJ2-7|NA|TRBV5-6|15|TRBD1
CASSRDRSPFYEQYF
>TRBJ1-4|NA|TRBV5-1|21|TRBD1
CASSLTGGKESVPLTNEKLFF
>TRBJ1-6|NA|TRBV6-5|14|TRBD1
CASSRTGSSSPLHF
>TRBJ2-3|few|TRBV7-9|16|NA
CASSPTTLSNTDTQYF
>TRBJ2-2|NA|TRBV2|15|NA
CASSKGGRATGELFF
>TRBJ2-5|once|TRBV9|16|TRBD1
CASSPNGVGGKKTQYF
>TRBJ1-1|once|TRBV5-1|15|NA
CASSLATGGNTEAFF
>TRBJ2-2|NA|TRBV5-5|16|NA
CASSLIASSNTGELFF
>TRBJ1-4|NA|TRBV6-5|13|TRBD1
CASKDRGNEKLFF
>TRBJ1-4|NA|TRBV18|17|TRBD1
CASSLDLQGAEDEKLFF
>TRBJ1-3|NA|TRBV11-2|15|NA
CASSLDQVSGNTIYF
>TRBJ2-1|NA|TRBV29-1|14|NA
CSVLSRDSYNEQFF
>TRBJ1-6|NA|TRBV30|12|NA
CAWRRAESPLHF
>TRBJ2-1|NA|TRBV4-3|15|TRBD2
CASSPGTSFYNEQFF
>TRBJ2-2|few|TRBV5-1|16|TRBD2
CASSLVGLDNTGELFF
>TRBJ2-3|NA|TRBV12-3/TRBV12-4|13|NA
CASTRLGTDTQYF
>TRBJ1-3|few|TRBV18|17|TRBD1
CASSPPGQGQRINTIYF
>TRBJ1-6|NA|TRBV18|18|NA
CASSPIKQTGSYNSPLHF